The present T cell receptor (beta chain) was sequenced within a study of T cells in Graves' hyperthyroidism and ophthalmopathy. Overall study findings and caveats: Most clonotypes expanded in the thyroid (above 0.001) were also present in blood.

The CDR3 has 14 amino acids. Trimming stripped 4 bases from V and 0 bases from J, with 10 bases between. CDR1 and CDR2 from the germline V gene are SGDLS and YYNGEE. RNA transcripts were the template for amplifying TCR beta CDR3 regions. HTBI primers were used for first-round RT-PCR of the TCR CDR3. TCRdb analysed the multiplex PCR reads with MiXCR anew, one entry per CDR3 protein. This sample carries fewer than 350,000 distinct CDR3 sequences, about an eighth of them seen once, and the ten largest clones take roughly 8.5%. Patients aged 18 to 65 had newly diagnosed hyperthyroidism of under 2 months' duration. The study excluded patients with uncontrolled infection, other autoimmune disease, pregnancy or lactation. PBMCs stemmed from 10 ml fresh peripheral blood. Concerning this clonotype: The antigen is not known.

Material for sequencing was blood. The chain recombines TRBV9 with TRBJ1-2, with TRBD1 as a possible D gene (6 bases). This clonotype was obtained from a woman in her 30s with Graves' hyperthyroidism that later progressed to Graves' ophthalmopathy. In DNA form, the CDR3 reads TGTGCCAGCAGCACAGGGACCTCTAACTATGGCTACACCTTC. Its translation is CASSTGTSNYGYTF.